This T cell receptor (beta chain) was retrieved from a study of cytomegalovirus exposure and HLA in healthy donors. Study-wide results and caveats: Cytomegalovirus association was listed for approximately 150 TCR beta chains.

The PCR used 60 Vbeta and 13 Jbeta primers. Here immunoSEQ multiplex PCR was the method, and the copy in TCRdb shows in-frame clones only, minus some. The sample has about 100,000 clones, roughly 76% seen once; the top ten hold less than 2.5%. Donors showed nominal health when sampled, although they likely had unrecorded immune exposures. This clone was detected a few times. Its matching antigen is unknown. From germline, CDR1 is LNHDA and CDR2 SQIVND (reference sequence). The CDR3 loop spans 13 amino acids. V was shortened by 5 bases and J by 4 bases, with 11 bases between the two germline ends. This rearrangement joins TRBV19 to TRBJ1-1; maybe TRBD1 (6 bases). Sample: PBMCs. The clonotype originates from a man between 18 and 35 years old in good health and CMV-seronegative. CDR3 DNA sequence: TGTGCCAGTAGTCAACAGGGCGGCACTGAAGCTTTCTTT. As protein: CASSQQGGTEAFF.